These T cell receptor beta chains were read from a single sample in a study of beta chain features in type 1 diabetes. The assay was immunoSEQ multiplex PCR, and TCRdb's table has in-frame clones only and misses some. The sample has around 340,000 clones, roughly 8% seen once. Sequenced material: central memory CD4+ T cells from blood. The receptors originated from a woman under 30 in good health. CDR3s include the opening cysteine and the closing phenylalanine or tryptophan. A D gene is named only where the DNA matches it firmly. Part of the rows lack a size; the others show once, few, many or a class for expanded clones.

clone_size,j_call,d_call,v_call,cdr3_aa,cdr3_nt
many,TRBJ2-2,.,TRBV2,CATRDTRVYEELFF,TGTGCCACGCGCGACACCAGGGTTTATGAGGAGCTGTTTTTT
.,TRBJ2-5,TRBD1,TRBV5-1,CASSLGQGQRRETQYF,TGCGCCAGCAGCTTGGGCCAGGGACAGCGTCGGGAGACCCAGTACTTC
.,TRBJ2-5,TRBD2,TRBV5-4,CASSLVGRTFGETQYF,TGTGCCAGCAGCTTGGTCGGGAGGACCTTTGGAGAGACCCAGTACTTC
.,TRBJ2-3,TRBD2,TRBV5-6,CASSLWREEGDTQYF,TGTGCCAGCAGCTTGTGGCGGGAGGAGGGAGATACGCAGTATTTT
many,TRBJ1-1,.,TRBV2,CASTFGTGNTEAFF,TGTGCCAGCACATTTGGGACGGGGAACACTGAAGCTTTCTTT
few,TRBJ1-1,.,TRBV6-5,CASSYSRGGTEAFF,TGTGCCAGCAGTTACTCGAGAGGGGGCACTGAAGCTTTCTTT
.,TRBJ1-2,.,TRBV4-2,CASSQDHRAGYTF,TGTGCCAGCAGCCAAGACCACAGGGCTGGCTACACCTTC
few,TRBJ2-7,TRBD2,TRBV28,CASSPQLAADYEQYF,TGTGCCAGCAGTCCACAACTAGCGGCTGACTACGAGCAGTACTTC
.,TRBJ2-1,TRBD2,TRBV4-2,CASSLPLAGIMYNEQFF,TGTGCCAGCAGCCTCCCACTAGCGGGGATCATGTACAATGAGCAGTTCTTC
.,TRBJ2-2,TRBD2,TRBV28,CASSSPSRSTSGQNTGELFF,TGTGCCAGCAGTTCGCCGTCTCGGTCTACTAGCGGGCAAAACACCGGGGAGCTGTTTTTT
.,TRBJ2-7,.,TRBV7-2,CASSLDRQYEQYF,TGTGCCAGCAGCTTAGATCGGCAGTACGAGCAGTACTTC
many,TRBJ1-2,.,TRBV10-3,CAIGGGNYGYTF,TGTGCCATCGGGGGGGGCAACTATGGCTACACCTTC
few,TRBJ2-2,.,TRBV27,CASSLKPRSPGELFF,TGTGCCAGCAGCCTGAAACCCCGATCCCCCGGGGAGCTGTTTTTT
few,TRBJ1-2,.,TRBV28,CASSLGTYYGYTF,TGTGCCAGCAGTTTGGGGACGTACTATGGCTACACCTTC
.,TRBJ1-1,TRBD1,TRBV2,CASSDRQGVWYTEAFF,TGTGCCAGCAGTGATAGACAGGGGGTTTGGTACACTGAAGCTTTCTTT
.,TRBJ1-3,.,TRBV9,CASSVGRSGNTIYF,TGTGCCAGCAGCGTAGGACGCTCTGGAAACACCATATATTTT
.,TRBJ2-2,TRBD2,TRBV5-1,CASSSGLARTGELFF,TGCGCCAGCAGCTCGGGACTAGCGAGGACCGGGGAGCTGTTTTTT
.,TRBJ1-1,.,TRBV5-1,CASSFEGRTEAFF,TGCGCCAGCAGCTTTGAGGGGCGCACTGAAGCTTTCTTT
few,TRBJ1-1,.,TRBV6-5,CASSYGTVNTEAFF,TGTGCCAGCAGTTACGGGACGGTTAACACTGAAGCTTTCTTT
.,TRBJ2-5,.,TRBV18,CASSPGLKTQETQYF,TGTGCCAGCTCGCCTGGACTTAAGACTCAAGAGACCCAGTACTTC
many,TRBJ2-5,.,TRBV7-9,CASSLRSMGIQETQYF,TGTGCCAGCAGCTTACGTTCGATGGGGATCCAAGAGACCCAGTACTTC
.,TRBJ2-2,.,TRBV19,CASRQTGRVAGELFF,TGTGCCAGCCGCCAGACAGGGAGGGTGGCCGGGGAGCTGTTTTTT
.,TRBJ2-5,TRBD2,TRBV15,CATSRRVAGGRQETQYF,TGTGCCACCAGCAGGAGGGTGGCGGGAGGGCGGCAAGAGACCCAGTACTTC
few,TRBJ2-7,.,TRBV28,CASGLKTPYEQYF,TGTGCCAGCGGTCTGAAGACACCCTACGAGCAGTACTTC
.,TRBJ2-1,.,TRBV5-1,CASSSDRSNEQFF,TGCGCCAGCAGCTCGGACCGCTCCAATGAGCAGTTCTTC
few,TRBJ1-1,.,TRBV28,CASIPQGKNTEAFF,TGTGCCAGCATTCCACAGGGTAAGAACACTGAAGCTTTCTTT
many,TRBJ2-2,.,TRBV5-6,CASSIRASGTGELFF,TGTGCCAGCAGCATCAGGGCTTCGGGCACCGGGGAGCTGTTTTTT
.,TRBJ1-1,.,TRBV2,CASSETNPTEAFF,TGTGCCAGCAGTGAAACTAACCCGACTGAAGCTTTCTTT
.,TRBJ1-5,.,TRBV10-3,CAISVEFSNQPQHF,TGTGCCATCAGTGTGGAATTTAGCAATCAGCCCCAGCATTTT
.,TRBJ2-1,TRBD1,TRBV5-5,CASSRETGGSEQFF,TGTGCCAGCAGTAGAGAGACAGGGGGTAGTGAGCAGTTCTTC
few,TRBJ2-7,.,TRBV7-9,CASSLNAYEQYF,TGTGCCAGCAGCTTAAATGCGTACGAGCAGTACTTC
.,TRBJ2-7,.,TRBV6-1,CASSGQESYEQYF,TGTGCCAGCAGTGGCCAAGAATCCTACGAGCAGTACTTC
.,TRBJ1-5,.,TRBV28,CASSSDATGTRNQPQHF,TGTGCCAGTAGTTCTGACGCTACGGGGACACGCAATCAGCCCCAGCATTTT
many,TRBJ2-5,TRBD2,TRBV7-2,CASSLGQTSGRGRETQYF,TGTGCCAGCAGCCTAGGCCAAACTAGCGGGAGAGGTCGGGAGACCCAGTACTTC
.,TRBJ1-2,.,TRBV4-2,CASSQDSKRASTLVYGYTF,TGTGCCAGCAGCCAAGATAGCAAGAGGGCTTCTACTCTGGTCTATGGCTACACCTTC
.,TRBJ2-5,.,TRBV28,CASSVQQETQYF,TGTGCCAGCAGTGTCCAGCAAGAGACCCAGTACTTC
few,TRBJ1-2,TRBD1,TRBV7-2,CATTWGTGRNYGYTF,TGTGCCACCACCTGGGGGACAGGGCGTAACTATGGCTACACCTTC
.,TRBJ2-6,TRBD1,TRBV9,CASSTGVGSSGANVLTF,TGTGCCAGCAGCACAGGGGTGGGGAGCTCTGGGGCCAACGTCCTGACTTTC
few,TRBJ2-7,.,TRBV7-2,CASSYQGQASYEQYF,TGTGCCAGCAGTTATCAGGGACAAGCCTCCTACGAGCAGTACTTC
few,TRBJ1-5,.,TRBV28,CASKQGSNQPQHF,TGTGCCAGTAAGCAGGGTAGCAATCAGCCCCAGCATTTT
few,TRBJ2-3,TRBD2,TRBV5-1,CASSRTAGGGTDTQYF,TGCGCCAGCAGTCGAACGGCGGGAGGCGGCACAGATACGCAGTATTTT
.,TRBJ1-5,TRBD1,TRBV28,CASNRQGYSNQPQHF,TGTGCCAGCAACAGACAGGGCTATAGCAATCAGCCCCAGCATTTT
few,TRBJ2-5,.,TRBV29-1,CSVDLRLGVKTQYF,TGCAGCGTTGATCTTAGACTAGGCGTTAAGACCCAGTACTTC
few,TRBJ2-1,.,TRBV29-1,CSVQGGPMGSYNEQFF,TGCAGCGTACAGGGAGGGCCCATGGGGTCCTACAATGAGCAGTTCTTC
few,TRBJ1-3,.,TRBV2,CASSSEQVPSGNTIYF,TGTGCCAGCAGTTCAGAACAGGTCCCCTCTGGAAACACCATATATTTT
many,TRBJ2-6,.,TRBV7-2,CASSLGWRAGANVLTF,TGTGCCAGCAGCTTAGGTTGGAGGGCTGGGGCCAACGTCCTGACTTTC
many,TRBJ2-7,TRBD2,TRBV5-4,CASSSRTSGTKQYF,TGTGCCAGCAGCTCTCGAACTAGCGGGACCAAGCAGTACTTC
.,TRBJ1-5,.,TRBV19,CASSPHSRGSWDF,TGTGCCAGTAGCCCCCACTCACGGGGGTCTTGGGATTTT
few,TRBJ2-1,.,TRBV5-1,CASSRGTHPGDEQFF,TGCGCCAGCAGCCGCGGGACTCACCCTGGGGATGAGCAGTTCTTC
.,TRBJ1-4,.,TRBV18,CASSPRQPKANEKLFF,TGTGCCAGCTCACCACGCCAGCCCAAAGCTAATGAAAAACTGTTTTTT
few,TRBJ2-1,.,TRBV4-3,CASSQDPPDEQFF,TGCGCCAGCAGCCAAGACCCCCCAGATGAGCAGTTCTTC
few,TRBJ2-7,TRBD1,TRBV28,CASTHRGRGTYEQYF,TGTGCCAGCACCCACAGGGGGCGAGGAACCTACGAGCAGTACTTC
.,TRBJ1-5,TRBD1,TRBV28,CATAGLRQGAESNQPQHF,TGTGCCACCGCCGGACTCCGACAGGGAGCGGAAAGCAATCAGCCCCAGCATTTT
.,TRBJ1-2,TRBD1,TRBV29-1,CSVEDRAGRGRNYGYTF,TGCAGCGTTGAAGATAGGGCAGGCAGGGGGCGGAACTATGGCTACACCTTT